This entry describes one T cell receptor (beta chain). What this receptor recognizes is not known. One base away there is no much larger clone; base qualities are not given. Samples were obtained from patients with Merkel cell carcinoma. The entry originates in a study of T cells and Merkel cell carcinoma outcomes (dated by TCRdb to 2020 to 2021). Looking at the study overall: The study looked at whether the tumor T-cell repertoire and T-cell density could predict clinical outcome in patients with Merkel cell carcinoma.

Library method: the immunoSEQ multiplex PCR assay. As stored in TCRdb, this immuneACCESS dataset retains in-frame rearrangements with V and J assigned. A fraction of the clones does not appear; measured against another copy, unresolved V genes explain less than half of the discrepancy, and the remainder lacks a known reason. This sample holds 6,000 or so clones; about 77% were observed only once. The ten largest clones capture about 14% of the sample. CDR1 and CDR2 were assigned from the germline V gene as SQVTM and ANQGSEA. From cysteine to phenylalanine, the CDR3 is 15 amino acids long. Only the CDR3 DNA is retained, 45 bases long and in frame from the first base. Trimming costs V 5 bases and J 0 bases, and their ends lie 13 bases apart. Beyond this particular receptor, the publication reports: The combination of T-cell repertoire features and T-cell density was reported to predict clinical outcomes in patients with Merkel cell carcinoma.

The clonotype was recovered from a human donor with Merkel cell carcinoma. Some clones in this sample may be carry-over from other donors' samples. The chain links TRBV29-1 with TRBJ1-4; the D gene is not confidently resolved. Sample: tumor tissue from Merkel cell carcinoma. The DNA reads TGCAGCGTTTACAGACTCTCTGCAACTAATGAAAAACTGTTTTTT. Its coded protein is CSVYRLSATNEKLFF.